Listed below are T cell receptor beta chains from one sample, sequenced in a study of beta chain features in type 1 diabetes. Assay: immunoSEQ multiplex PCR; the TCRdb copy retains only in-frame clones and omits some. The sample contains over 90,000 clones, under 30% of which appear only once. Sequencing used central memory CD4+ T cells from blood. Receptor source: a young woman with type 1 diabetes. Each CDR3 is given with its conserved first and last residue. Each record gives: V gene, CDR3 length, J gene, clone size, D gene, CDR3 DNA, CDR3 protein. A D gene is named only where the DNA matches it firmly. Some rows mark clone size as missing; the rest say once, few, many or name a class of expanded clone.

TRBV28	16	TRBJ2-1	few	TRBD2	TGTGCCTCAAAACGTATTTGGACTAGCGGGAGAAATGAGCAGTTCTTC	CASKRIWTSGRNEQFF
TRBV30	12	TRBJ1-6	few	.	TGTGCCTGGAGTTGGAGTAATTCACCCCTCCACTTT	CAWSWSNSPLHF
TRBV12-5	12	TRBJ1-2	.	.	TGTGCTAGTGCCCGGGGATCTCTCGGCTACACCTTC	CASARGSLGYTF
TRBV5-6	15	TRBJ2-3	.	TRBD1	TGTGCCAGCAGCGCCCCGGACAGCCACAGGGGTACGCAGTATTTT	CASSAPDSHRGTQYF
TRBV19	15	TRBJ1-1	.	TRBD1	TGTGCCAGTAGGGCTCCGGGACAGGGGGTCACTGAAGCTTTCTTT	CASRAPGQGVTEAFF
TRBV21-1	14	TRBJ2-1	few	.	TGTGCCTTACGGACCGGGACAGGATACAATGAGCAGTTCTTC	CALRTGTGYNEQFF
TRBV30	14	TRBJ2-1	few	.	TGTGCCTGGAGTCTGGCCCCAAGGGGCAATGAGCAGTTCTTC	CAWSLAPRGNEQFF
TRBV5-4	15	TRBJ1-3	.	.	TGTGCCAGCAGCAGGCGACAGGTCTCTGGAAACACCATATATTTT	CASSRRQVSGNTIYF
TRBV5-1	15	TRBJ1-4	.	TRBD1	TGCGCCAGCCGGGCATCCGGGACAGCAGATGAAAAACTGTTTTTT	CASRASGTADEKLFF
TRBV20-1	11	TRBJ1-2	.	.	TGCAGTGCTGGGACTGTCTATGGCTACACCTTC	CSAGTVYGYTF
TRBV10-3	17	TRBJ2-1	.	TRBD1	TGTGCCATCAGTGATCTCGAGGGACAGGGATCCCCTCAAGAGCAGTTCTTC	CAISDLEGQGSPQEQFF
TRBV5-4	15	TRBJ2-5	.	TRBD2	TGTGCCAGCAGCCCGGGACTAGCGGCAAAAGAGACCCAGTACTTC	CASSPGLAAKETQYF
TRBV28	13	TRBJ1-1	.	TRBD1	TGTGCCTGCCACAGGGGAAGAGGCGCTGAAGCTTTCTTT	CACHRGRGAEAFF
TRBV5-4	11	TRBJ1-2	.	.	TGTGCCAGCAGCTTGATCGACAGTTACACCTTC	CASSLIDSYTF
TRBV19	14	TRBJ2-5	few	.	TGTGCCAGTAGTATATTCGGACAGCAAGAGACCCAGTACTTC	CASSIFGQQETQYF
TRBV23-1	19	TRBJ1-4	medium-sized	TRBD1	TGCGCCAGCAGTCACTCGACAGGGAGGAAGGTCTCAACTAATGAAAAACTGTTTTTT	CASSHSTGRKVSTNEKLFF
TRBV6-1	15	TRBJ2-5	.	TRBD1	TGTGCCAGCAGTGAAGAGGCAGGGGGCAGAAAGACCCAGTACTTC	CASSEEAGGRKTQYF
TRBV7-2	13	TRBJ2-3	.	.	TGTGCCAGCAGCTTAGCTCGGGAGAAAACGCAGTATTTT	CASSLAREKTQYF
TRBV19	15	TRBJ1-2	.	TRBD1	TGTGCCAGTAGTATAGGGGACAGGTACGACTATGGCTACACCTTC	CASSIGDRYDYGYTF
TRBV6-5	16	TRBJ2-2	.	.	TGTGCCAGCAGTTACCTAAGACAGGCGAACACCGGGGAGCTGTTTTTT	CASSYLRQANTGELFF
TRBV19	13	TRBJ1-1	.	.	.	CASTSDRDTEAFF
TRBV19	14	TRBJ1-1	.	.	TGTGCCAGTAGACAGGACACAGGAAACACTGAAGCTTTCTTT	CASRQDTGNTEAFF
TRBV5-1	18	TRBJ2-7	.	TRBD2	TGCGCCAGCAGCCCTGGACTAGCGGGAGGTCTTGGGTCCTACGAGCAGTACTTC	CASSPGLAGGLGSYEQYF
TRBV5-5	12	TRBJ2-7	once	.	TGTGCCAGCAGCTGGGGGGGCGACGAGCAGTACTTC	CASSWGGDEQYF
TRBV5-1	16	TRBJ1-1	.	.	TGCGCCAGCAGCTTGGAGGCCCAGGGGACATACACTGAAGCTTTCTTT	CASSLEAQGTYTEAFF
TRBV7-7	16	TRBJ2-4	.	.	TGTGCCAGCAGCTTATATCCCCCAGGGTGTGAGGACATTCAGTACTTC	CASSLYPPGCEDIQYF
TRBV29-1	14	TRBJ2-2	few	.	TGCAGCGTTGGTTTGGACAGCTACACCGGGGAGCTGTTTTTT	CSVGLDSYTGELFF
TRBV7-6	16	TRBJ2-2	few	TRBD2	TGTGCCAGCAGCCCATCGGCACTAGCGGATGCCGGGGAGCTGTTTTTT	CASSPSALADAGELFF
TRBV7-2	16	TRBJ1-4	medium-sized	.	TGTGCCAGCAGCCTCAGCGTCGGGTTTCTTAGTGAAAAACTGTTTTTT	CASSLSVGFLSEKLFF
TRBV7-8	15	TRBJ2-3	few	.	TGTGCCAGCAGCTTATCGTGGGGGGGCACAGATACGCAGTATTTT	CASSLSWGGTDTQYF
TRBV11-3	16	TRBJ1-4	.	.	TGTGCCAGCAGCTTGCCGATCGGGGCAACTAATGAAAAACTGTTTTTT	CASSLPIGATNEKLFF
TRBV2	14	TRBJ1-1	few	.	TGTGCCAGCAGTGATGGGGGGGGGAACACTGAAGCTTTCTTT	CASSDGGGNTEAFF
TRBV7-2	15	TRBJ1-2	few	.	TGTGCCAGCAGCTTACAGGGTGGCGGCAACTATGGCTACACCTTC	CASSLQGGGNYGYTF
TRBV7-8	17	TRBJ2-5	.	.	TGTGCCAGCAGCTTAGTTACGTGGCGGGGCAACCAAGAGACCCAGTACTTC	CASSLVTWRGNQETQYF
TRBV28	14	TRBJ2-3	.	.	TGTGCCAGCAGTCGAACTGGGGGGTCAGATACGCAGTATTTT	CASSRTGGSDTQYF
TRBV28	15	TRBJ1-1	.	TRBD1	TGTGCCAGCAGTCCCTCGGGACAGGGACGCACTGAAGCTTTCTTT	CASSPSGQGRTEAFF
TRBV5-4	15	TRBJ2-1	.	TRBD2	TGTGCCAGCAGCCCACCGGGACTAGCTAACAATGAGCAGTTCTTC	CASSPPGLANNEQFF
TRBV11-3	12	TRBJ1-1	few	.	TGTGCCAGCAGCTTATTGAGATCTGAAGCTTTCTTT	CASSLLRSEAFF
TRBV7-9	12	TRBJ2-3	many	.	TGTGCCAGCAGCCCCAACACAGATACGCAGTATTTT	CASSPNTDTQYF
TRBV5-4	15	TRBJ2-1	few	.	TGTGCCAGCAGCTTCGGCCAGGGTAGGGACAATGAGCAGTTCTTC	CASSFGQGRDNEQFF
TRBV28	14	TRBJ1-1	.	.	TGTGCCAGCAGCATCCAACAAAGGAGGACTGAAGCTTTCTTT	CASSIQQRRTEAFF
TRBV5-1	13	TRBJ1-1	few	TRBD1	TGCGCCAGCAGCGCTGACAGGGTGGAGGAAGCTTTCTTT	CASSADRVEEAFF
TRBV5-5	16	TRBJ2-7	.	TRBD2	TGTGCCAGCAGCGCCCCGGCCGGGACTAGCGGGAGGGGCCCACTATTC	CASSAPAGTSGRGPLF
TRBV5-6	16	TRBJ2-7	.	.	TGTGCCAGCAGCTTGGACTCAGGCAGTATCTCCTACGAGCAGTACTTC	CASSLDSGSISYEQYF
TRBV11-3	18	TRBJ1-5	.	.	TGTGCCAGCAGCTTAGATCTTTCGCCTTCGGGCGGGAGTCAGCCCCAGCATTTT	CASSLDLSPSGGSQPQHF
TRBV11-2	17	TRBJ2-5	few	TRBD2	TGTGCCAGCAGCTTAGAAGCTACGGGAGGTGCTCGGGAGACCCAGTACTTC	CASSLEATGGARETQYF
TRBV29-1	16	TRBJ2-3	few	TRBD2	TGCAGCGTTGGGGGGGGGACGGGAGTTAACACAGATACGCAGTATTTT	CSVGGGTGVNTDTQYF
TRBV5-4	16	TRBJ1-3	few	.	TGTGCCAGCAGTCCCAGGGATCGGCTTGGTGGAAACACCATATATTTT	CASSPRDRLGGNTIYF
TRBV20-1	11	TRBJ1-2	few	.	TGCAGTGCTAGAGTGCGAGAGGGCTACACCTTC	CSARVREGYTF
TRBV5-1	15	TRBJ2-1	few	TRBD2	TGCGCCAGCAGCTCTGGGACTAGCGACTACAATGAGCAGTTCTTC	CASSSGTSDYNEQFF
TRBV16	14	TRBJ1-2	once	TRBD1	TGTGCCAGCAGCCCGGACAGGGTCTCCTATGGCTACACCTTC	CASSPDRVSYGYTF
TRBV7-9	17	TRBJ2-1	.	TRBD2	TGTGCCAGCAGCTTCTTCGCGGGACTAGCGGGAGCCAATGAGCAGTTCTTC	CASSFFAGLAGANEQFF
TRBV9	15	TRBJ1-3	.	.	TGTGCCAGCAGCCCTGGGGCCTTCTCTGGAAACACCATATATTTT	CASSPGAFSGNTIYF
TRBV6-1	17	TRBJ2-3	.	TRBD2	TGTGCCAGCAGTGAAAGGGCGGGAGGGCACCCCACAGATACGCAGTATTTT	CASSERAGGHPTDTQYF
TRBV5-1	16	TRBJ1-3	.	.	TGCGCCAGCAGCTTGAGCGCGGTGAGCTCTGGAAACACCATATATTTT	CASSLSAVSSGNTIYF
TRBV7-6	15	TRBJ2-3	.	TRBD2	TGTGCCAGCAGCCACGGGACTAGCGGGACAGATACGCAGTATTTT	CASSHGTSGTDTQYF
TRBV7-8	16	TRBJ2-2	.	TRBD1	TGTGCCAGCAGCCCAGGAGACAGGGGGCGGACCGGGGAGCTGTTTTTT	CASSPGDRGRTGELFF
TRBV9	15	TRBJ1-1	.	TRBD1	TGTGCCAGCAGCGAGGGGGGACAGGGGTCGACTGAAGCTTTCTTT	CASSEGGQGSTEAFF
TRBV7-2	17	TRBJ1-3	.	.	TGTGCCAGCAGCTTATTAAGAGGGGGGGGCTCTGGAAACACCATATATTTT	CASSLLRGGGSGNTIYF
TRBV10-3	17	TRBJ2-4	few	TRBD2	TGTGCCATCAGTGCGGGGACTAGCGGGAGTGGAAAAAACATTCAGTACTTC	CAISAGTSGSGKNIQYF